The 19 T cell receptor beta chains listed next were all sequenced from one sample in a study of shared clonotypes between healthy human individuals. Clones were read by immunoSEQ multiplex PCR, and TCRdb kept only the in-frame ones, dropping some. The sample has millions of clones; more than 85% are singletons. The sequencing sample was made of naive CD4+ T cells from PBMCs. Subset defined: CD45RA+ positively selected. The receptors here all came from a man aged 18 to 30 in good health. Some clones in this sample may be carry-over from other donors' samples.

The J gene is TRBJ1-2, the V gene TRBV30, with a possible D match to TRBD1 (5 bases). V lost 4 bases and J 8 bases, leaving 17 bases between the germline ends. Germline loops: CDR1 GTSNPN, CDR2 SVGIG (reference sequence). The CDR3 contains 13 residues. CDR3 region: CAWNPLTGEGYTF. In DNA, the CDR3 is TGTGCCTGGAACCCGCTTACAGGAGAAGGCTACACCTTC.

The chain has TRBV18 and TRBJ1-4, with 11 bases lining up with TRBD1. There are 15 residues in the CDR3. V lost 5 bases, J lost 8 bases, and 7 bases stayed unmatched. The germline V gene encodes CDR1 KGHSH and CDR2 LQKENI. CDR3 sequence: CASSDGTGGSEKLFF. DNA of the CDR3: TGTGCCAGCTCAGACGGGACAGGGGGTTCGGAAAAACTGTTTTTT.

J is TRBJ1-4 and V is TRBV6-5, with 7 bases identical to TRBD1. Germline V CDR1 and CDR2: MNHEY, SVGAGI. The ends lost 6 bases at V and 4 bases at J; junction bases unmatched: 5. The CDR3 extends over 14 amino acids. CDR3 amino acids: CASSPDRINEKLFF. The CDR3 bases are TGTGCCAGCAGCCCGGACAGGATTAATGAAAAACTGTTTTTT.

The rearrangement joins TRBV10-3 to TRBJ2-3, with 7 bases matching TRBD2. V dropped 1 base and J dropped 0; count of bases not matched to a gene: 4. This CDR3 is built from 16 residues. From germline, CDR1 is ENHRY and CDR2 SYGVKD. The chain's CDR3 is CAISEYLAASTDTQYF. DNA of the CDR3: TGTGCCATCAGTGAGTACCTAGCGGCTAGCACAGATACGCAGTATTTT.

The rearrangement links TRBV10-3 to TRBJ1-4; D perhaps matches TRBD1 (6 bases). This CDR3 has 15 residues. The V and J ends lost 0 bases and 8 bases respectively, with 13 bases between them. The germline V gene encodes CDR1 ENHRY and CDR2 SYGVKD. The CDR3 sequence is CAISESLGGREKLFF. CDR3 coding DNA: TGTGCCATCAGTGAGTCTCTCGGGGGCAGGGAAAAACTGTTTTTT.

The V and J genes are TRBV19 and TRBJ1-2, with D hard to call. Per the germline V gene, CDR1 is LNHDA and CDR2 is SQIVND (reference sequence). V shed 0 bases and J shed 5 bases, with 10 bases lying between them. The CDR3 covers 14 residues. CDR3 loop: CASSIDPLPYGYTF. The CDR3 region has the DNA TGTGCCAGTAGTATAGATCCCTTACCTTATGGCTACACCTTC.

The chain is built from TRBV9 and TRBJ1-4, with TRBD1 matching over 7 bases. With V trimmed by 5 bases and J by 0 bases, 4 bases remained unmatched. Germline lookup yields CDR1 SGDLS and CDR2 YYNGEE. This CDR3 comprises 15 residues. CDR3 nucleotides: TGTGCCAGCAGTCCCGGACAGGCAACTAATGAAAAACTGTTTTTT. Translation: CASSPGQATNEKLFF.

Here the CDR3 reads CSVERDSFYNEQFF. The CDR3 bases are TGCAGCGTCGAGAGGGACAGCTTTTACAATGAGCAGTTCTTC. This sequence joins TRBV29-1 and TRBJ2-1; 7 positions agree with TRBD1. This CDR3 has 14 amino acids. Germline-derived CDR1 and CDR2 are SQVTM and ANQGSEA. Trimming removed 6 bases from V and 4 bases from J; junction bases left unmatched: 9.

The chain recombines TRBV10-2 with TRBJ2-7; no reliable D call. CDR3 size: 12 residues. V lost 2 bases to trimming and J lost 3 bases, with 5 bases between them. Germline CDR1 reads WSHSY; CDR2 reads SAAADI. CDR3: CASSEPHYEQYF. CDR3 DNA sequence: TGCGCCAGCAGTGAGCCCCACTACGAGCAGTACTTC.

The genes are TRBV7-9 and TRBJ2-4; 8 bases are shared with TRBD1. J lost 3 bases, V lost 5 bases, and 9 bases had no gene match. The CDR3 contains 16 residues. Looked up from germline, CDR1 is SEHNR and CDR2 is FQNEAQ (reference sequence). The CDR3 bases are TGTGCCAGCAGCCCCAGGGGGCACGACGACAAAAACATTCAGTACTTC. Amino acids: CASSPRGHDDKNIQYF. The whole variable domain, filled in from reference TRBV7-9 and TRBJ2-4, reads DTGVSQNPRHKITKRGQNVTFRCDPISEHNRLYWYRQTLGQGPEFLTYFQNEAQLEKSRLLSDRFSAERPKGSFSTLEIQRTEQGDSAMYLCASSPRGHDDKNIQYFGAGTRLSVL.

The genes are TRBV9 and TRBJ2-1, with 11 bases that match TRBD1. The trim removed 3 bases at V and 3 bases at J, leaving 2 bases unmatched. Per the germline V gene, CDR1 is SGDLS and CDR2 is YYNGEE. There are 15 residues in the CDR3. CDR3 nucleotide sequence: TGTGCCAGCAGCGCCGGGACAGGGGGCTACAATGAGCAGTTCTTC. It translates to CASSAGTGGYNEQFF.

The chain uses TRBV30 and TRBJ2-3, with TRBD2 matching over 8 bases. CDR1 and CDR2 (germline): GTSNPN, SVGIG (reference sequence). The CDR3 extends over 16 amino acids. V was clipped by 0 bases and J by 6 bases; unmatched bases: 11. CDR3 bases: TGTGCCTGGAGTGTAGGGGGGCTAGCGGGTGTGGATACGCAGTATTTT. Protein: CAWSVGGLAGVDTQYF.

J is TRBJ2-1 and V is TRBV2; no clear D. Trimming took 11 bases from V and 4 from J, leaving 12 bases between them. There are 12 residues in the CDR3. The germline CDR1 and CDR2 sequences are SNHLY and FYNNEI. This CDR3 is CAGPGNYNEQFF. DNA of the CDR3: TGTGCCGGTCCGGGCAATTACAATGAGCAGTTCTTC.

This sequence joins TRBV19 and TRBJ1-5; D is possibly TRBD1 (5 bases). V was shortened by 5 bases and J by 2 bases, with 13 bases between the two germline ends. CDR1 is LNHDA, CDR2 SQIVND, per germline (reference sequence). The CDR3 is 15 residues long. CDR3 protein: CASSPRDWGNQPQHF. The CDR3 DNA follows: TGTGCCAGTAGTCCCCGGGACTGGGGCAATCAGCCCCAGCATTTT.

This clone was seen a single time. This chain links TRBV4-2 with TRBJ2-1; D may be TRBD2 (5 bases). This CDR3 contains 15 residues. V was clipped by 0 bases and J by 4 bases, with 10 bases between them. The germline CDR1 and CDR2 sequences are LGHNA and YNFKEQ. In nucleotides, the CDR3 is TGTGCCAGCAGCCAAGATCCGCGGACTTACAATGAGCAGTTCTTC. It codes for CASSQDPRTYNEQFF.

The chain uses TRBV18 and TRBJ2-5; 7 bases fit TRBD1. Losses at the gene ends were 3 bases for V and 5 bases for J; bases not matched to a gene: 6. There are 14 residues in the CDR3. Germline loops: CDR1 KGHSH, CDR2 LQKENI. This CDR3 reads CASSPSRDSETQYF. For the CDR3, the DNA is TGTGCCAGCTCACCGTCCCGGGACAGCGAGACCCAGTACTTC.

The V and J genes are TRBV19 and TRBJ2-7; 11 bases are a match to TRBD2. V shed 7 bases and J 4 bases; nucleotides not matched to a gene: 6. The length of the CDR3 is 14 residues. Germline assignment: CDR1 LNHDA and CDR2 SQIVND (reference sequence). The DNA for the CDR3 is TGTGCCAGTAACCGGGGACTAGCGGCTTACGAGCAGTACTTC. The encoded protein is CASNRGLAAYEQYF.

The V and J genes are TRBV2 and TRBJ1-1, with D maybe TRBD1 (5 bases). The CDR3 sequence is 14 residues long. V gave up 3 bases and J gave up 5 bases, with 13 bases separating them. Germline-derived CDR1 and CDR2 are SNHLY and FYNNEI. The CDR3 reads CASSDGKGRTEAFF. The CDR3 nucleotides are TGTGCCAGCAGTGATGGGAAGGGACGAACTGAAGCTTTCTTT.

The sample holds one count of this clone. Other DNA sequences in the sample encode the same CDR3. The CDR3 DNA reads as TGTGCCAGTAGTACAACAGGGTCGGGAGAGACCCAGTACTTC. It yields the protein CASSTTGSGETQYF. V gene TRBV19 combines with J gene TRBJ2-5; possibly TRBD1 for D (6 bases). This CDR3 contains 14 residues. V lost 4 bases and J 4 bases, leaving 13 bases between the germline ends. CDR1 LNHDA and CDR2 SQIVND come from the germline V gene (reference sequence).